The 11 T cell receptor beta chains below all came from one sample that was sequenced in a study of cytomegalovirus exposure and HLA in healthy donors. Primers included in the PCR were 60 Vbeta and 13 Jbeta primers. Profiling relied on immunoSEQ multiplex PCR, and the TCRdb table lists in-frame clones only, not all of them. The sample contains 110,000 to 150,000 clones, 77% of which appear only once. The sequencing input was PBMCs. All receptors come from a male donor in good health and CMV-seronegative.

In DNA form, the CDR3 reads TGTGCCAGCAGTTACTCCGGGACTAGTACATTCGAGACCCAGTACTTC. Protein product: CASSYSGTSTFETQYF. V usage is TRBV6-5 and J usage is TRBJ2-5; 8 bases are shared with TRBD2. V shed 0 bases and J 5 bases; nucleotides not matched to a gene: 8. This CDR3 has 16 residues. Germline V gives CDR1 MNHEY, CDR2 SVGAGI.

CDR3 DNA sequence: TGTGCCAGCAGTTTATCCCCTACTAGCGTTGAGCAGTTCTTC. The encoded protein is CASSLSPTSVEQFF. The chain combines TRBV27 with TRBJ2-1, with 7 bases aligning to TRBD2. Germline V gives CDR1 MNHEY, CDR2 SMNVEV (reference sequence). There are 14 residues in the CDR3. Trimming took 0 bases from V and 9 from J; bases not matched to a gene: 5.

This clone was recorded a few times. This chain joins TRBV11-3 and TRBJ2-1, with 9 bases fitting TRBD2. This CDR3 spans 15 amino acids. Germline V gene lookup returns CDR1 SGHNT and CDR2 YENEEA. The V segment lost 5 bases and the J segment 4 bases; nucleotides outside the gene matches: 6. CDR3 sequence: CASSPSGRPYNEQFF. The CDR3 DNA reads as TGTGCCAGCAGCCCGAGCGGGAGGCCTTACAATGAGCAGTTCTTC.

The chain joins TRBV7-8 to TRBJ2-5, with TRBD2 as a possible D gene (5 bases). The closer fit of TRBJ2-7 to the DNA end suggests the J call may be wrong. This CDR3 is 17 amino acids long. The V gene's germline CDR1 is SGHVS and CDR2 FQNEAQ. As DNA, the CDR3 is TGTGCCAGCAGCTTAGACGGTGGCGGGTCCCACTCCTACGAGCAGTACTTC. This gives the protein CASSLDGGGSHSYEQYF.

The chain links TRBV7-9 to TRBJ2-1; D unresolved. V was cut by 2 bases and J by 7 bases, with 6 bases left in between. Germline CDR1 reads SEHNR; CDR2 reads FQNEAQ (reference sequence). This CDR3 spans 12 amino acids. The CDR3 loop reads CASSLSGNEQFF. The CDR3 DNA sequence: TGTGCCAGCAGCTTATCCGGGAATGAGCAGTTCTTC.

The CDR3 nucleotides are TGTGCCACCAGCGGAGGACAGGGGGCAACAGATACGCAGTATTTT. Its protein product is CATSGGQGATDTQYF. The chain recombines TRBV15 with TRBJ2-3; TRBD1 matches 11 bases. V shed 5 bases, J shed 3 bases, and the junction held 4 bases outside the gene matches. The length of the CDR3 is 15 residues. The germline V gene has CDR1 LNHNV and CDR2 YYDKDF (reference sequence).

Comment on this clone: Germline and junction disagree at one end, which may indicate a read error. The chain recombines TRBV7-9 with TRBJ1-2; 9 positions match TRBD1. Germline CDR1 SEHNR, CDR2 FQNEAQ (reference sequence). The CDR3 sequence is 16 residues long. The CDR3 DNA sequence: TGTTCCAGCAGCGACACTCGAGGACAGGGGACTTATGGCTACACCTTC. Protein sequence: CSSSDTRGQGTYGYTF. The complete variable domain, with remaining parts taken from reference TRBV7-9 and TRBJ1-2, reads DTGVSQNPRHKITKRGQNVTFRCDPISEHNRLYWYRQTLGQGPEFLTYFQNEAQLEKSRLLSDRFSAERPKGSFSTLEIQRTEQGDSAMYLCSSSDTRGQGTYGYTFGSGTRLTVV.

The chain combines TRBV19 with TRBJ2-5; TRBD2 is a possible D gene (6 bases). The length of the CDR3 is 15 residues. Germline V lookup: CDR1 LNHDA, CDR2 SQIVND (reference sequence). V shed 3 bases and J shed 5 bases, with 16 bases lying between them. The CDR3 sequence: CASSIWRGRGETQYF. CDR3 DNA sequence: TGTGCCAGTAGTATTTGGAGGGGTCGGGGGGAGACCCAGTACTTC.

This chain's CDR3 is CASSFTLQENTEAFF. CDR3 DNA sequence: TGTGCCAGCAGTTTCACGCTACAGGAGAACACTGAAGCTTTCTTT. The chain combines TRBV27 with TRBJ1-1, with D maybe TRBD1 (5 bases). CDR3 length equals 15 residues. Germline lookup yields CDR1 MNHEY and CDR2 SMNVEV (reference sequence). V gave up 3 bases and J gave up 1 base, with 12 bases separating them.

The V and J genes are TRBV7-9 and TRBJ2-7; D is perhaps TRBD2 (5 bases). CDR3 length: 14 residues. Trimming shortened V by 0 bases and J by 3 bases, and 9 bases separated the two germline ends. Germline-derived CDR1 and CDR2 are SEHNR and FQNEAQ (reference sequence). CDR3 amino acids: CASSLAGADYEQYF. The CDR3 region has the DNA TGTGCCAGCAGCTTAGCGGGAGCCGACTACGAGCAGTACTTC. Based on the CDR3 plus reference TRBV7-9 and TRBJ2-7, the full variable domain is DTGVSQNPRHKITKRGQNVTFRCDPISEHNRLYWYRQTLGQGPEFLTYFQNEAQLEKSRLLSDRFSAERPKGSFSTLEIQRTEQGDSAMYLCASSLAGADYEQYFGPGTRLTVT.

V gene TRBV5-5 combines with J gene TRBJ2-6; D possibly corresponds to TRBD1 (6 bases). This CDR3 comprises 15 residues. The V end was cut by 0 bases, the J end by 2 bases, with 6 bases between. Germline V gives CDR1 SGHKS, CDR2 YYEKEE (reference sequence). CDR3 amino acids: CASSLAGAGANVLTF. For the CDR3, the DNA is TGTGCCAGCAGCTTGGCAGGGGCTGGGGCCAACGTCCTGACTTTC.